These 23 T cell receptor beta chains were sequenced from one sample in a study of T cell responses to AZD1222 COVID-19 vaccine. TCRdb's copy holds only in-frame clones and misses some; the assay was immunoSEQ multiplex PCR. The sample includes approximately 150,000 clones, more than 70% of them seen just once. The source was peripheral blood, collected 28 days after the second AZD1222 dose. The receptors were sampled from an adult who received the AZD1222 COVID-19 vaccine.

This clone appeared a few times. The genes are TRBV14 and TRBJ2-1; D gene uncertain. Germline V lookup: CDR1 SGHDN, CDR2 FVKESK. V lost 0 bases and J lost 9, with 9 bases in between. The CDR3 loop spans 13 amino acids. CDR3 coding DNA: TGTGCCAGCAGCCAAGACTTCTCAAGTGAGCAGTTCTTC. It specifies CASSQDFSSEQFF.

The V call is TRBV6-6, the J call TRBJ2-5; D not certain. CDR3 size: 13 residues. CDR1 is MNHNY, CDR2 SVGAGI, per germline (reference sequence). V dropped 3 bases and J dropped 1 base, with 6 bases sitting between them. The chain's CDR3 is CASSYYSQETQYF. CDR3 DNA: TGTGCCAGCAGTTATTACAGCCAAGAGACCCAGTACTTC.

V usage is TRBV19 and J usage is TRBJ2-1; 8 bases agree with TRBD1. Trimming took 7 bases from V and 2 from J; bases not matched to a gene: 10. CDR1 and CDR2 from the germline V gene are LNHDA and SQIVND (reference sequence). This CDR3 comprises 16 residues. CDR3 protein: CASTLDRAAPYNEQFF. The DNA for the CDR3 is TGTGCCAGTACCCTGGACAGGGCGGCACCCTACAATGAGCAGTTCTTC.

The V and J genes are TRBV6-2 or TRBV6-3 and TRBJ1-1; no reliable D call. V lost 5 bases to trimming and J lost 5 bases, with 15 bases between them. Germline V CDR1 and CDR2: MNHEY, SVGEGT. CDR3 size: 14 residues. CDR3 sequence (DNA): TGTGCCAGCAGTACCTTGGACGGGGAGACTGAAGCTTTCTTT. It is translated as CASSTLDGETEAFF.

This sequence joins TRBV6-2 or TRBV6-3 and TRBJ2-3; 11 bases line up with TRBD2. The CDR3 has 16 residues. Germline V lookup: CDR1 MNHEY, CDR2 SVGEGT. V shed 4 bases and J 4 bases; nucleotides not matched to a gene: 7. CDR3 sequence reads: CASSWGQLAGADTQYF. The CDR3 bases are TGTGCCAGCAGTTGGGGCCAACTAGCGGGGGCAGATACGCAGTATTTT.

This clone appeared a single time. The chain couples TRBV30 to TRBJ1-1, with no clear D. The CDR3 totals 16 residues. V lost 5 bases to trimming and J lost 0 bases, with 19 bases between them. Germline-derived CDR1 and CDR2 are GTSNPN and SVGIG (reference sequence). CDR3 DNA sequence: TGTGCCTGGGGGCCCCCCCGTCACTTTGTGAACACTGAAGCTTTCTTT. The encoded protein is CAWGPPRHFVNTEAFF.

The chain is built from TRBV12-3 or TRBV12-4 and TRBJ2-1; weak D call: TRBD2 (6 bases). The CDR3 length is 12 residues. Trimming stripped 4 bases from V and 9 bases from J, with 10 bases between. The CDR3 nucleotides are TGTGCCAGCAGTTCGACTAGAGGTGAGCAGTTCTTC. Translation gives CASSSTRGEQFF.

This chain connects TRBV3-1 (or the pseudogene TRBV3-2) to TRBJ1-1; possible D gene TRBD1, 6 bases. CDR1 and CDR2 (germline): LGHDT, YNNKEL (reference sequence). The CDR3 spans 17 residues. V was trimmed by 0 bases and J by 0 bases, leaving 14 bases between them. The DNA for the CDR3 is TGTGCCAGCAGCCAAGACCGGGGGGCGTTGATGAACACTGAAGCTTTCTTT. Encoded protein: CASSQDRGALMNTEAFF.

CDR3 in DNA: TGTGCCAGCAGCTTAGGGGGGGGCGTCGTTTATAATGAAAAACTGTTTTTT. Translated: CASSLGGGVVYNEKLFF. V usage is TRBV7-6 and J usage is TRBJ1-4; perhaps TRBD1 as D (6 bases). This CDR3 region has 17 residues. The germline V and J ends were trimmed by 1 base and 4 bases, with 16 bases remaining between them. Germline CDR1 SGHVS, CDR2 FNYEAQ.

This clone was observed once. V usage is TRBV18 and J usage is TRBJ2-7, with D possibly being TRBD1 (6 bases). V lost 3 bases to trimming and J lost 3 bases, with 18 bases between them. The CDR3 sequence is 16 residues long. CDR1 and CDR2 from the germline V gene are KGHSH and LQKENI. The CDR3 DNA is TGTGCCAGCTCACCCCGATCCGGGACAACTTTCTACGAGCAGTACTTC. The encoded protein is CASSPRSGTTFYEQYF.

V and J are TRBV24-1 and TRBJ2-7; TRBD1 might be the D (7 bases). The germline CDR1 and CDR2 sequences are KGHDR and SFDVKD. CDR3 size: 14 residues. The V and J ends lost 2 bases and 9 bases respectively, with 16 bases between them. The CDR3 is CATSDSGGDSRQYF. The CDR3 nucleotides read TGTGCCACCAGTGATTCTGGCGGGGACAGCAGGCAGTACTTC.

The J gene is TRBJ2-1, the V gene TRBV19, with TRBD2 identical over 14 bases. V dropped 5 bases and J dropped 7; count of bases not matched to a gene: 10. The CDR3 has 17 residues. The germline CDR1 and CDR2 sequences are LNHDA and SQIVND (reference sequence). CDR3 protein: CASSRAGGLAGANEQFF. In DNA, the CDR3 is TGTGCCAGTAGTCGCGCGGGGGGACTAGCGGGAGCTAATGAGCAGTTCTTC.

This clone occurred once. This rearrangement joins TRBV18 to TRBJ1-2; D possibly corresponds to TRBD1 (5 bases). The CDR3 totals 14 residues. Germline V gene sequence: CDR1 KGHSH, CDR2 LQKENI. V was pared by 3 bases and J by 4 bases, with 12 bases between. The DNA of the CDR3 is TGTGCCAGCTCACCGGCCCCGGGGCCCTATGGCTACACCTTC. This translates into CASSPAPGPYGYTF.

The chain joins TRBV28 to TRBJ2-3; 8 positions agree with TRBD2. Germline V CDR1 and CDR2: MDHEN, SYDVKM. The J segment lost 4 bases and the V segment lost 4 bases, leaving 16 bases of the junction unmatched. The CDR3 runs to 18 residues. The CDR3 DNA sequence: TGTGCCAGCAGTTACCGTGATACTAGCGGCAAAATATCAGATACGCAGTATTTT. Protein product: CASSYRDTSGKISDTQYF.

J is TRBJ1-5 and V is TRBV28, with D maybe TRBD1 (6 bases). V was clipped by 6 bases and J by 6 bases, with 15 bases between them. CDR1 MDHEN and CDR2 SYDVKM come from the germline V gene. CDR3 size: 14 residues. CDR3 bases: TGTGCCAGCAGGGGGACAAATATGCGTCAGCCCCAGCATTTT. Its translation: CASRGTNMRQPQHF. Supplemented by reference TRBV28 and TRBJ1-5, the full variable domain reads DVKVTQSSRYLVKRTGEKVFLECVQDMDHENMFWYRQDPGLGLRLIYFSYDVKMKEKGDIPEGYSVSREKKERFSLILESASTNQTSMYLCASRGTNMRQPQHFGDGTRLSIL.

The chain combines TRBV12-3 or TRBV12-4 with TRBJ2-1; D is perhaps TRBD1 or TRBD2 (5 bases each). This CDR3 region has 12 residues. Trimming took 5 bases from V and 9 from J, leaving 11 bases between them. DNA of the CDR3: TGTGCCAGCAGTCTATTTGGGGGTGAGCAGTTCTTC. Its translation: CASSLFGGEQFF.

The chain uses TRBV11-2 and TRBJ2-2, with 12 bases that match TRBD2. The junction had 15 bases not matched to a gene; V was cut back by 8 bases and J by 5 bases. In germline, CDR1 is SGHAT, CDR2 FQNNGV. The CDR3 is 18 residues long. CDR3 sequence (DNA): TGTGCCAGCCGTTCCCTTCTCCGGACTAGCGGGGAAACCGGGGAGCTGTTTTTT. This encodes CASRSLLRTSGETGELFF.

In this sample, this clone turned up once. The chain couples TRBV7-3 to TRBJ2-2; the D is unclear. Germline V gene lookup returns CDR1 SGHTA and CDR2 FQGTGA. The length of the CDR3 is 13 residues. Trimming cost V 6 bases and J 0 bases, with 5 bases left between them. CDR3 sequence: CASSFANTGELFF. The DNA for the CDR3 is TGTGCCAGCAGTTTCGCGAACACCGGGGAGCTGTTTTTT.

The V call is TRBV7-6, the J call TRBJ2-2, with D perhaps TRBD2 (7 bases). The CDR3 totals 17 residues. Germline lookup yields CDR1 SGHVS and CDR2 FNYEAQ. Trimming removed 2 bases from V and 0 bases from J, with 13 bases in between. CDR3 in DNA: TGTGCCAGCAGCTTACTAGGGGGACTAACGAACACCGGGGAGCTGTTTTTT. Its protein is CASSLLGGLTNTGELFF.

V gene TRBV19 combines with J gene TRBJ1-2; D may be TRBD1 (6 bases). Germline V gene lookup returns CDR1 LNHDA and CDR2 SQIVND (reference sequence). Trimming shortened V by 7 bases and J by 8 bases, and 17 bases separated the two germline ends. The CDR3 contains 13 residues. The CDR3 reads CASTTARGAGYTF. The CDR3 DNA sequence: TGTGCCAGTACCACCGCCAGGGGAGCGGGCTACACCTTC. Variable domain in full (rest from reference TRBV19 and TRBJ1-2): DGGITQSPKYLFRKEGQNVTLSCEQNLNHDAMYWYRQDPGQGLRLIYYSQIVNDFQKGDIAEGYSVSREKKESFPLTVTSAQKNPTAFYLCASTTARGAGYTFGSGTRLTVV.

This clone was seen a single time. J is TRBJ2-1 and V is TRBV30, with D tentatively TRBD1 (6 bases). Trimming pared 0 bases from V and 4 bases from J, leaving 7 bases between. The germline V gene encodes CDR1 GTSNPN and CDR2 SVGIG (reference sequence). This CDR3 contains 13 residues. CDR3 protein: CAWSVTGYNEQFF. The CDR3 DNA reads TGTGCCTGGAGTGTGACAGGTTACAATGAGCAGTTCTTC.

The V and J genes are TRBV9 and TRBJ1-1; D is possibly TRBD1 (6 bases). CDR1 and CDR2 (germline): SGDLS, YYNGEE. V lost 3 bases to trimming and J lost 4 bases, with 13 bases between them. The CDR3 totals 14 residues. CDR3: CASSGLGARTEAFF. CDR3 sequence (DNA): TGTGCCAGCAGCGGATTGGGGGCGCGCACTGAAGCTTTCTTT.

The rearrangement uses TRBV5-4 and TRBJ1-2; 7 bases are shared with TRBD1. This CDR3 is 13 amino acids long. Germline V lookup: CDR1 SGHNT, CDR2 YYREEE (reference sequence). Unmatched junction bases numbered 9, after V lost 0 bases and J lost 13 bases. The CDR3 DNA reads TGTGCCAGCAGCTTGGCGGCAGGGGGTAGTTTCACCTTC. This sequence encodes CASSLAAGGSFTF.